The 32 T cell receptor beta chains in this list originate from one sample, sequenced in a study of cytomegalovirus exposure and HLA in healthy donors. Use of 60 Vbeta and 13 Jbeta primers characterized the PCR. Profiling relied on immunoSEQ multiplex PCR, and the TCRdb table lists in-frame clones only, not all of them. This repertoire shows over 100,000 clones, around 72% found once; its top ten account for approximately 4%. Sequenced: PBMCs. Every receptor here comes from a man aged 50 to 59 in good health and CMV-seropositive.

The V call is TRBV4-2, the J call TRBJ2-1; weak D call: TRBD2 (6 bases). The CDR3 contains 16 residues. Germline values: CDR1 LGHNA, CDR2 YNFKEQ. V was cut by 0 bases and J by 6 bases, with 15 bases left in between. For the CDR3, the DNA is TGTGCCAGCAGCCAAGAGATCAGGAGGGCCTTCAATGAGCAGTTCTTC. Translated: CASSQEIRRAFNEQFF.

The V call is TRBV4-2, the J call TRBJ2-1, with TRBD2 matching 7 bases. The germline CDR1 and CDR2 sequences are LGHNA and YNFKEQ. There are 16 residues in the CDR3. V was pared by 1 base and J by 7 bases, with 10 bases of the junction left unmatched. This CDR3 is CASSQGGSGSQNEQFF. In nucleotides, the CDR3 is TGTGCCAGCAGCCAAGGCGGTAGCGGGTCGCAAAATGAGCAGTTCTTC.

On this clone: Other DNA sequences within the sample encode an identical CDR3. The J gene is TRBJ2-2, the V gene TRBV5-1; 9 bases are a match to TRBD2. J lost 1 base, V lost 2 bases, and 0 bases had no gene match. CDR3 length: 15 residues. Germline V lookup: CDR1 SGHRS, CDR2 YFSETQ. Here the CDR3 DNA reads TGCGCCAGCAGCTTAGCGGGGGGGAACACCGGGGAGCTGTTTTTT. Translated: CASSLAGGNTGELFF.

This clone was detected a few times. The rearrangement uses TRBV28 and TRBJ1-2; 12 bases fit TRBD1. Per germline, CDR1 MDHEN and CDR2 SYDVKM. With 7 bases clipped from V and 8 bases from J, the junction kept 11 bases outside the gene matches. This CDR3 comprises 15 residues. CDR3 protein: CASTSEGQGARGYTF. The DNA of the CDR3 is TGTGCCAGCACCTCGGAGGGACAGGGGGCTCGAGGCTACACCTTC.

DNA for the CDR3: TGTGCCAGCAGCTCAGGACTAGCGGGTTACCACGAGCAGTACTTC. Translating gives CASSSGLAGYHEQYF. The rearrangement links TRBV11-3 to TRBJ2-7; 11 positions match TRBD2. This CDR3 has 15 residues. Trimming at V came to 4 bases and at J to 5 bases, leaving 7 bases not matched to a gene. Germline CDR1 is SGHNT and CDR2 is YENEEA.

The chain has TRBV5-4 and TRBJ2-2; the D is unclear. The CDR3 totals 13 residues. V lost 7 bases and J 1 base, leaving 8 bases between the germline ends. In germline, CDR1 is SGHNT, CDR2 YYREEE (reference sequence). The CDR3 region has the DNA TGTGCCAGCTTGGAGTTGAACACCGGGGAGCTGTTTTTT. Protein sequence: CASLELNTGELFF.

This clone was seen more than once but under ten times. The genes are TRBV12-5 and TRBJ2-2, with D possibly TRBD2 on 6 matching bases. Germline V gene lookup returns CDR1 LGHNT and CDR2 FRNRAP. V lost 8 bases, J lost 5 bases, and 12 bases lay in between. This CDR3 has 13 residues. CDR3 protein: CASQAGWTGELFF. CDR3 DNA sequence: TGTGCTAGTCAGGCGGGGTGGACCGGGGAGCTGTTTTTT.

The chain links TRBV29-1 to TRBJ2-1, with 7 nucleotides matching TRBD2. This CDR3 comprises 11 residues. Germline V lookup: CDR1 SQVTM, CDR2 ANQGSEA. Trimming removed 3 bases from V and 10 bases from J; junction bases left unmatched: 3. The CDR3 loop is CSVDPGGEQFF. CDR3 sequence (DNA): TGCAGCGTTGATCCGGGGGGAGAGCAGTTCTTC.

Details on this clone: Distinct nucleotide sequences in the sample also encode this CDR3. The chain couples TRBV5-1 to TRBJ2-6; TRBD2 aligns across 7 bases. V gave up 7 bases and J gave up 4 bases; unmatched junction bases: 8. The germline gives CDR1 SGHRS, CDR2 YFSETQ. This CDR3 is built from 15 residues. The CDR3 is CASRLGGSGANVLTF. Here the CDR3 DNA reads TGCGCCAGCCGACTGGGGGGGTCCGGGGCCAACGTCCTGACTTTC. The entire variable domain, with the rest obtained from reference TRBV5-1 and TRBJ2-6, is as follows: KAGVTQTPRYLIKTRGQQVTLSCSPISGHRSVSWYQQTPGQGLQFLFEYFSETQRNKGNFPGRFSGRQFSNSRSEMNVSTLELGDSALYLCASRLGGSGANVLTFGAGSRLTVL.

This sequence joins TRBV12-5 and TRBJ2-1, with a weak D call TRBD2 (6 bases). The CDR3 length is 15 residues. CDR1 is LGHNT, CDR2 FRNRAP, per germline. V was trimmed by 0 bases and J by 7 bases, leaving 13 bases between them. The CDR3: CASGLVPSEGNEQFF. The CDR3 DNA is TGTGCTAGTGGTTTGGTGCCTAGCGAGGGGAATGAGCAGTTCTTC.

The chain combines TRBV19 with TRBJ1-2; 7 positions agree with TRBD1. Germline values: CDR1 LNHDA, CDR2 SQIVND (reference sequence). The CDR3 has 15 amino acids. Trimming took 6 bases from V and 2 from J; bases not matched to a gene: 9. CDR3 nucleotides: TGTGCCAGTAGCACACAGGGGAGAATGAACTATGGCTACACCTTC. Amino acids: CASSTQGRMNYGYTF.

In its sample, this clone was seen a few times. The chain recombines TRBV5-4 with TRBJ2-3, with 11 bases matching TRBD2. Losses at the gene ends were 3 bases for V and 2 bases for J; bases not matched to a gene: 11. The CDR3 totals 18 residues. Germline V CDR1 and CDR2: SGHNT, YYREEE (reference sequence). The DNA for the CDR3 is TGTGCCAGCAGCTATAAAATGACTAGCGGGGCAAACACAGATACGCAGTATTTT. It is translated as CASSYKMTSGANTDTQYF.

This chain links TRBV5-1 with TRBJ2-6, with a possible D match to TRBD1 (6 bases). CDR1 and CDR2 (germline): SGHRS, YFSETQ. The CDR3 sequence is 20 residues long. V was cut by 0 bases and J by 0 bases, with 19 bases left in between. The CDR3 reads CASSLGVPGQSFSGANVLTF. The CDR3 nucleotides read TGCGCCAGCAGCTTGGGAGTTCCGGGACAATCGTTCTCTGGGGCCAACGTCCTGACTTTC.

J is TRBJ2-1 and V is TRBV7-3; 8 nucleotides line up with TRBD2. CDR1 is SGHTA, CDR2 FQGTGA, per germline. The trim removed 4 bases at V and 6 bases at J, leaving 14 bases unmatched. The CDR3 spans 17 residues. CDR3 nucleotide sequence: TGTGCCAGCAGCTCCAGGACTAGCCCGGGTAGGGGCAATGAGCAGTTCTTC. Amino acids: CASSSRTSPGRGNEQFF. The full variable domain, rest sourced from reference TRBV7-3 and TRBJ2-1, is GAGVSQTPSNKVTEKGKYVELRCDPISGHTALYWYRQSLGQGPEFLIYFQGTGAADDSGLPNDRFFAVRPEGSVSTLKIQRTERGDSAVYLCASSSRTSPGRGNEQFFGPGTRLTVL.

This clone was detected only a few times. V is TRBV5-6 and J is TRBJ2-5, with 9 bases aligning to TRBD1. The J call is in doubt because the DNA end fits TRBJ2-7 better. This CDR3 region has 15 residues. Germline-derived CDR1 and CDR2 are SGHDT and YYEEEE. The CDR3 sequence is CASSTRTGVNYEQYF. The CDR3 bases are TGTGCCAGCAGCACTCGGACAGGGGTGAATTACGAGCAGTACTTC.

The chain carries TRBV7-8 and TRBJ2-7, with 7 bases lining up with TRBD1. With V trimmed by 6 bases and J by 3 bases, 5 bases remained unmatched. The CDR3 loop spans 13 amino acids. Germline V CDR1 and CDR2: SGHVS, FQNEAQ. CDR3 in DNA: TGTGCCAGCAGGCGACAGGGCGTCTACGAGCAGTACTTC. Its translation is CASRRQGVYEQYF.

This chain links TRBV27 with TRBJ1-2; 8 bases line up with TRBD1. The CDR3 length is 17 residues. Unmatched junction bases numbered 17, after V lost 6 bases and J lost 5 bases. Germline lookup yields CDR1 MNHEY and CDR2 SMNVEV (reference sequence). The CDR3 coding sequence is TGTGCCAGCAGAGATAAAGGTCCCAGGGGGCAGGGGTATGGCTACACCTTC. Translation gives CASRDKGPRGQGYGYTF.

The chain is built from TRBV4-2 and TRBJ2-3; D is possibly TRBD2 (6 bases). The CDR3 loop spans 13 amino acids. Trimming removed 10 bases from V and 6 bases from J, with 17 bases in between. The V gene's germline CDR1 is LGHNA and CDR2 YNFKEQ. The CDR3 coding sequence is TGTGCCACCGGGAGCGAGGGAATGGATACGCAGTATTTT. Amino acid sequence: CATGSEGMDTQYF.

This sequence joins TRBV4-1 and TRBJ1-3; 7 bases are a match to TRBD1. The CDR3 spans 16 residues. Germline V gene data show CDR1 as MGHRA and CDR2 as YSYEKL. Trimming cost V 1 base and J 6 bases; bases outside gene matches: 9. CDR3 amino acids: CASSQAGQPGANTIYF. The CDR3 nucleotides are TGCGCCAGCAGCCAAGCGGGACAGCCGGGAGCAAACACCATATATTTT.

This sequence joins TRBV2 and TRBJ1-2; no reliable D call. Trimming took 3 bases from V and 2 from J, leaving 4 bases between them. The CDR3 loop spans 12 amino acids. Germline V gene sequence: CDR1 SNHLY, CDR2 FYNNEI. The CDR3 DNA follows: TGTGCCAGCAGTGACAGGAACTATGGCTACACCTTC. Residues: CASSDRNYGYTF.

The chain is built from TRBV18 and TRBJ2-7, with TRBD1 as a possible D gene (6 bases). The CDR3 sequence is 15 residues long. V lost 4 bases to trimming and J lost 3 bases, with 16 bases between them. Per the germline V gene, CDR1 is KGHSH and CDR2 is LQKENI. The DNA of the CDR3 is TGTGCCAGCTCACAGAGTCAAGGACAGTTCTACGAGCAGTACTTC. Translation gives CASSQSQGQFYEQYF.

This clone was seen a few times. The chain employs TRBV5-1 and TRBJ1-6; unclear D gene. The V gene lost 5 bases and the J gene lost 8 bases, with 11 bases spanning the gap. Germline lookup yields CDR1 SGHRS and CDR2 YFSETQ. The length of the CDR3 is 13 residues. The chain's CDR3 is CASSPDGDSPLHF. The CDR3, as DNA: TGCGCCAGCAGTCCGGACGGGGATTCACCCCTCCACTTT.

In its sample, this clone was seen a few times. The V call is TRBV5-1, the J call TRBJ2-3; TRBD1 aligns across 7 bases. J was trimmed by 3 bases and V by 5 bases; bases with no gene match: 6. The CDR3 is 14 residues long. Germline CDR1 reads SGHRS; CDR2 reads YFSETQ. This chain's CDR3 is CASSTGQKTDTQYF. The CDR3 DNA sequence: TGCGCCAGCAGTACGGGACAGAAGACAGATACGCAGTATTTT. Combining the CDR3 with reference TRBV5-1 and TRBJ2-3 gives the whole variable domain KAGVTQTPRYLIKTRGQQVTLSCSPISGHRSVSWYQQTPGQGLQFLFEYFSETQRNKGNFPGRFSGRQFSNSRSEMNVSTLELGDSALYLCASSTGQKTDTQYFGPGTRLTVL.

The V gene is TRBV2, the J gene TRBJ2-5; 13 bases match TRBD2. Germline loops: CDR1 SNHLY, CDR2 FYNNEI. V trimming: 8 bases; J trimming: 2 bases; junction bases outside the gene matches: 14. The length of the CDR3 is 18 residues. CDR3 sequence: CASVYGRTSGGIQETQYF. The CDR3 region has the DNA TGTGCCAGCGTGTACGGCCGGACTAGCGGGGGAATTCAAGAGACCCAGTACTTC.

The chain employs TRBV5-4 and TRBJ2-7, with TRBD2 as a possible D gene (5 bases). Germline V gene lookup returns CDR1 SGHNT and CDR2 YYREEE (reference sequence). The CDR3 runs to 12 residues. The germline V and J ends were trimmed by 3 bases and 3 bases, with 7 bases remaining between them. As DNA, the CDR3 is TGTGCCAGCAGCTACGGACTCTACGAGCAGTACTTC. Translated: CASSYGLYEQYF.

The genes are TRBV5-1 and TRBJ1-2; tentatively, D is TRBD1 (6 bases). CDR1 and CDR2 from the germline V gene are SGHRS and YFSETQ. CDR3 size: 14 residues. The V end was cut by 2 bases, the J end by 7 bases, with 15 bases between. The CDR3 here is CASSFEGGSGGYTF. CDR3 DNA sequence: TGCGCCAGCAGCTTTGAGGGGGGGTCTGGTGGCTACACCTTC.

The J gene is TRBJ2-7, the V gene TRBV29-1; 9 bases map to TRBD1. The trim removed 0 bases at V and 10 bases at J, leaving 13 bases unmatched. CDR3 length equals 15 residues. Germline CDR1 and CDR2: SQVTM and ANQGSEA. The CDR3 here is CSVEDPKGQGTDQYF. CDR3 DNA: TGCAGCGTTGAAGATCCGAAAGGACAGGGGACTGATCAGTACTTC.

This clone has just a few counts. The chain recombines TRBV4-2 with TRBJ2-1; TRBD2 matches 13 bases. V gave up 4 bases and J gave up 3 bases; unmatched junction bases: 3. Germline CDR1 is LGHNA and CDR2 is YNFKEQ. The CDR3 is 16 amino acids. The CDR3 DNA sequence: TGTGCCAGCAGCCGCACTAGCGGGGGGGTCTACAATGAGCAGTTCTTC. This sequence encodes CASSRTSGGVYNEQFF.

The V and J genes are TRBV19 and TRBJ2-5; 11 nucleotides agree with TRBD1. The germline CDR1 and CDR2 sequences are LNHDA and SQIVND (reference sequence). CDR3 size: 13 residues. The trim removed 8 bases at V and 5 bases at J, leaving 4 bases unmatched. The CDR3 DNA sequence: TGTGCCAGTGCCGGGACAGGGGGTGAGACCCAGTACTTC. Its translation is CASAGTGGETQYF.

The rearrangement links TRBV4-2 to TRBJ2-1; 12 bases match TRBD2. Germline V CDR1 and CDR2: LGHNA, YNFKEQ. The CDR3 runs to 15 residues. The ends lost 0 bases at V and 9 bases at J; junction bases unmatched: 3. The CDR3 coding sequence is TGTGCCAGCAGCCAAGAAGCTAGCGGGAGGGGTGAGCAGTTCTTC. It specifies CASSQEASGRGEQFF.

The gene calls are TRBV7-2 and TRBJ2-2; 7 bases agree with TRBD1. J gave up 7 bases and V 6 bases, and 11 bases lay outside the gene matches. Germline V gives CDR1 SGHTA, CDR2 FQGNSA. CDR3 length: 15 residues. The CDR3 region is CASSSFTGVIGELFF. DNA of the CDR3: TGTGCCAGCAGTTCATTCACAGGGGTAATCGGGGAGCTGTTTTTT.

This clone was detected a few times. CDR3 sequence reads: CASSLGWTANSPLHF. In DNA form, the CDR3 reads TGTGCCAGCAGCTTAGGGTGGACAGCTAATTCACCCCTCCACTTT. The chain uses TRBV11-3 and TRBJ1-6; tentative D call: TRBD1 (6 bases). CDR1 and CDR2 from the germline V gene are SGHNT and YENEEA. The V gene lost 1 base and the J gene lost 6 bases, with 10 bases spanning the gap. CDR3 length: 15 residues.